This T cell receptor (beta chain) is drawn from a study of PD-1 blockade in classical Hodgkin lymphoma. At the level of the study: Patients got intravenous nivolumab 3 mg/kg every 2 weeks.

To note about this clone: Its specificity is unknown.

Brentuximab vedotin exposure varied among the patients, all of whom had relapsed after autologous stem cell transplantation. Study results and caveats: Prior therapy or disease activity may underlie the repertoire differences, whose causes remain undefined. Some patients began nivolumab under 1 year after ASCT. These patients were excluded from later analyses. Before treatment, TCR diversity in newly diagnosed patients was reportedly lower than in healthy donors.

Germline values: CDR1 MNHEY, CDR2 SMNVEV (reference sequence). V was clipped by 6 bases and J by 1 base, with 18 bases between them. The CDR3 has 16 amino acids. Produced via immunoSEQ multiplex PCR; TCRdb's table is partial and in-frame only. The sample carries some 22,000 clones, roughly 75% recorded once. V and J are TRBV27 and TRBJ2-5; a weak D match, TRBD1 (6 bases). The receptor was derived from a human donor with classical Hodgkin lymphoma. Sequenced here: peripheral blood mononuclear cells (PBMCs), sampled before the second cycle of nivolumab. This chain's CDR3 is CASRQRGTGSQETQYF. DNA of the CDR3: TGTGCCAGCAGGCAGAGGGGGACGGGCAGCCAAGAGACCCAGTACTTC.